Included here is one T cell receptor (beta chain) sequence, with context. Its antigen is as yet unknown. The entry originates in a study of T cell responses to AZD1222 COVID-19 vaccine. Study results and caveats: The sample set comprised mostly white British donors with more females, and clonal diversity was possibly underestimated.

Only in-frame clones appear in the TCRdb table, and some are missing; sequencing was by immunoSEQ multiplex PCR. The sample includes some 120,000 clones, around 87% of them seen just once. The TCR was taken from an adult in good health. Material: peripheral blood, obtained on day 0 of AZD1222 vaccination.

In DNA, the CDR3 is TGCGCCAGCAGCCCTCCGGGACAGGGGGAAGAAAAACTGTTTTTT. This codes for CASSPPGQGEEKLFF. This chain uses TRBV5-1 with TRBJ1-4; the match to TRBD1 covers 11 bases. CDR1 is SGHRS, CDR2 YFSETQ, per germline. The J segment lost 8 bases and the V segment lost 4 bases, leaving 7 bases of the junction unmatched. This CDR3 has 15 amino acids.